This entry lists 10 T cell receptor beta chains sequenced from one sample in a study of CD8 T cells in Susac syndrome. With random hexamers, roughly 0.45 to 1 ug RNA was reverse transcribed. One entry per CDR3 protein results from TCRdb running MiXCR on the immunoSEQ multiplex PCR reads. The table lists 150,000 to 200,000 distinct CDR3 sequences, 93% of them singletons. The specimen sequenced was CD4+ T cells from PBMCs. The source of these receptors is a human donor in good health.

The chain links TRBV27 to TRBJ1-2; 7 bases are a match to TRBD1. The CDR3 consists of 13 residues. The V segment lost 5 bases and the J segment 5 bases; nucleotides outside the gene matches: 5. Germline V CDR1 and CDR2: MNHEY, SMNVEV (reference sequence). The CDR3 here is CASSTGTAYGYTF. The DNA of the CDR3 is TGTGCCAGCAGTACCGGGACAGCGTATGGCTACACCTTC.

J is TRBJ2-5 and V is TRBV29-1; TRBD2 is a possible D gene (5 bases). From germline, CDR1 is SQVTM and CDR2 ANQGSEA. Trimming removed 6 bases at V and 5 bases at J, with 22 bases between. The CDR3 runs 15 residues. The CDR3 spells CSVATRGAPRETQYF. In DNA form, the CDR3 reads TGCAGCGTGGCGACCCGGGGAGCGCCCCGGGAGACCCAGTACTTC.

This chain links TRBV19 with TRBJ1-2; D is undetermined. Germline CDR1 is LNHDA and CDR2 is SQIVND (reference sequence). Deletions cut 5 bases from V and 8 bases from J, with 15 bases between. CDR3 length equals 13 residues. DNA for the CDR3: TGTGCCAGTAGTGAAGACGGCGCGAAAGGCTACACCTTC. As protein: CASSEDGAKGYTF.

The chain uses TRBV11-2 and TRBJ1-1; TRBD1 matches 8 bases. The germline V gene encodes CDR1 SGHAT and CDR2 FQNNGV. The CDR3 is made up of 18 amino acids. V gave up 4 bases and J gave up 0 bases; unmatched junction bases: 13. The CDR3 loop is CASSSRPGTGSMNTEAFF. DNA of the CDR3: TGTGCCAGCAGCTCACGCCCCGGGACAGGAAGCATGAACACTGAAGCTTTCTTT.

The rearrangement links TRBV19 to TRBJ1-6; D call uncertain. The CDR3 spans 12 residues. Germline values: CDR1 LNHDA, CDR2 SQIVND (reference sequence). The V gene lost 5 bases and the J gene lost 14 bases, with 13 bases spanning the gap. DNA of the CDR3: TGTGCCAGTAGTGTCGCTTTTGGGGCCCTCCACTTT. Translation: CASSVAFGALHF.

V usage is TRBV5-6 and J usage is TRBJ2-3, with a tentative D call TRBD1 (5 bases). Germline V CDR1 and CDR2: SGHDT, YYEEEE. CDR3 length equals 11 residues. Between the trimmed V and J ends, which lost 4 bases and 8 bases, there was a span of 8 bases. Here the CDR3 DNA reads TGTGCCAGCAGCCGGCAGGGTACGCAGTATTTT. As protein: CASSRQGTQYF.

J is TRBJ1-1 and V is TRBV7-3; D may be TRBD1 (5 bases). Trimming stripped 5 bases from V and 5 bases from J, with 6 bases between. Germline V gives CDR1 SGHTA, CDR2 FQGTGA. The CDR3 spans 11 residues. CDR3 sequence (DNA): TGTGCCAGCAGCCGACAGACTGAAGCTTTCTTT. This encodes CASSRQTEAFF.

The chain is built from TRBV29-1 and TRBJ1-1; TRBD1 matches 7 bases. From germline, CDR1 is SQVTM and CDR2 ANQGSEA. CDR3 length: 15 residues. V lost 7 bases and J lost 5; bases outside the gene matches: 16. The CDR3 reads CSGGPSGGSRTEAFF. CDR3 nucleotides: TGCAGCGGGGGGCCATCAGGGGGAAGTAGGACTGAAGCTTTCTTT.

The chain has TRBV7-9 and TRBJ2-7; D not certain. V was shortened by 6 bases and J by 0 bases, with 6 bases between the two germline ends. The CDR3 contains 12 residues. Germline CDR1 SEHNR, CDR2 FQNEAQ (reference sequence). CDR3 residues: CASSFDSYEQYF. CDR3 nucleotides: TGTGCCAGCAGTTTTGACTCCTACGAGCAGTACTTC.

This clonotype has more than one count but fewer than ten. This sequence joins TRBV18 and TRBJ2-3; D is ambiguous. Germline V gene data show CDR1 as KGHSH and CDR2 as LQKENI. The CDR3 consists of 12 residues. With 2 bases removed from V and 6 bases from J, the gap between germline ends came to 6 bases. CDR3 in DNA: TGTGCCAGCTCACCAACCGGGGATACGCAGTATTTT. This gives the protein CASSPTGDTQYF.